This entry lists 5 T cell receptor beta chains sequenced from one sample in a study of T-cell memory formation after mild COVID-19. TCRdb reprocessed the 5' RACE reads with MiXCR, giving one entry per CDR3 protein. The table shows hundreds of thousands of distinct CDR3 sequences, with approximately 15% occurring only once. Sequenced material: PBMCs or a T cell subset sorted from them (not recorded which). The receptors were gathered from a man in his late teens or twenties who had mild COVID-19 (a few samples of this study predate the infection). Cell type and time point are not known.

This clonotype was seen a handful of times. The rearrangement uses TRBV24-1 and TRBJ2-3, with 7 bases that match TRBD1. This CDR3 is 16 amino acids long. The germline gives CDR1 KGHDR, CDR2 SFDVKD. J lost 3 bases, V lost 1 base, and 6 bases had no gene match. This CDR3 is CATSDFDRDTTDTQYF. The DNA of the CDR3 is TGTGCCACCAGTGATTTCGACAGGGACACGACAGATACGCAGTATTTT.

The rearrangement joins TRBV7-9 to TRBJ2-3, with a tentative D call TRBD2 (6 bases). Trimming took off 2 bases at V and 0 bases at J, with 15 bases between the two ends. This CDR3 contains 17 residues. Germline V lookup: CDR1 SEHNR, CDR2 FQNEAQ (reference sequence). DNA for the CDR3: TGTGCCAGCAGCTTAATCGGTGGGGCGGGAAGCACAGATACGCAGTATTTT. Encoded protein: CASSLIGGAGSTDTQYF.

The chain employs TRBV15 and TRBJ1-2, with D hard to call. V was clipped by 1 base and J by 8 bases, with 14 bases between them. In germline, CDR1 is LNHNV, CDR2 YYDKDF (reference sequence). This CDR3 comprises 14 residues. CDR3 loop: CATSRVTGREGYTF. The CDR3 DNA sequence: TGTGCCACCAGCAGAGTGACCGGGCGTGAAGGCTACACCTTC.

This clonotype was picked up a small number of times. Written as DNA, the CDR3 is TGTGCCAGCTCACCATGGGGTCGGGGCGAGCAGTACGTC. Translated, it gives CASSPWGRGEQYV. The chain recombines TRBV18 with TRBJ2-7; maybe TRBD2 (5 bases). The germline gives CDR1 KGHSH, CDR2 LQKENI. The CDR3 consists of 13 residues. V lost 2 bases and J lost 6, with 11 bases in between.

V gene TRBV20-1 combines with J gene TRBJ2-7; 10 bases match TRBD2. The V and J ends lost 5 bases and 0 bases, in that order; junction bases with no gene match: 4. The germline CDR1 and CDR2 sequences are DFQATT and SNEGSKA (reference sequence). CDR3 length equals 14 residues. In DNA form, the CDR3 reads TGCAGTGCTTTTGGACTAGCGGACTCCTACGAGCAGTACTTC. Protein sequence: CSAFGLADSYEQYF.